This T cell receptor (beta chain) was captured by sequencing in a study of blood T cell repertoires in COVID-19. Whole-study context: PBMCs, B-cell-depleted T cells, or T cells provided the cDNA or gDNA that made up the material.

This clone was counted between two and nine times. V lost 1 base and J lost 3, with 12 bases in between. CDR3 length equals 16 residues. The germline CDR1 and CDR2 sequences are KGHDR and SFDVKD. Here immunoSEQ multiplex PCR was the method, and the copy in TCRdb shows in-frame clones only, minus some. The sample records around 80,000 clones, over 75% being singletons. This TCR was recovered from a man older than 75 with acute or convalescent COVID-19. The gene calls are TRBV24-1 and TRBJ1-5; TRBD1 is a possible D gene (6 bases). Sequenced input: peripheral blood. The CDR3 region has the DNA TGTGCCACCAGTGATTTTGGGGGACACCTCAATCAGCCCCAGCATTTT. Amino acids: CATSDFGGHLNQPQHF.